Listed here are 27 T cell receptor beta chains from one sample, sequenced in a study of blood T cell repertoires in COVID-19. The method was immunoSEQ multiplex PCR; TCRdb's version includes in-frame clones alone and lacks a portion of them. The sample gives about 90,000 clones, over 75% of which show up once; over 6.5% is in the top ten. The sequencing sample was made of peripheral blood. The receptors here all came from a man aged 70-80 years with acute or convalescent COVID-19.

This chain links TRBV19 with TRBJ2-5; 7 bases are shared with TRBD1. The germline V gene encodes CDR1 LNHDA and CDR2 SQIVND (reference sequence). The CDR3 length is 14 residues. The J segment lost 5 bases and the V segment lost 5 bases, leaving 8 bases of the junction unmatched. The CDR3 DNA sequence: TGTGCCAGTAGTCCCCGGACAGGCGGCGAGACCCAGTACTTC. Encoded protein: CASSPRTGGETQYF.

The J gene is TRBJ2-3, the V gene TRBV9; the D gene is possibly TRBD1 (5 bases). V lost 0 bases, J lost 2 bases, and 10 bases lay in between. This CDR3 comprises 15 residues. Looked up from germline, CDR1 is SGDLS and CDR2 is YYNGEE. The CDR3 reads CASSVDGHYTDTQYF. The CDR3, as DNA: TGTGCCAGCAGCGTAGATGGACATTACACAGATACGCAGTATTTT.

The chain carries TRBV11-3 and TRBJ2-1; 9 bases are a match to TRBD2. The CDR3 covers 15 residues. From germline, CDR1 is SGHNT and CDR2 YENEEA. Germline trimming cut 6 bases from V and 7 bases from J; bases unmatched to any gene: 10. CDR3 sequence reads: CASSYFGGGVNEQFF. CDR3 nucleotide sequence: TGTGCCAGCAGTTACTTTGGCGGGGGGGTTAATGAGCAGTTCTTC.

The gene calls are TRBV7-3 and TRBJ2-1, with a possible D match to TRBD2 (5 bases). In germline, CDR1 is SGHTA, CDR2 FQGTGA. V was pared by 5 bases and J by 7 bases, with 6 bases between. The CDR3 is 11 residues long. CDR3 sequence reads: CASSPGNEQFF. The CDR3, as DNA: TGTGCCAGCAGCCCGGGAAATGAGCAGTTCTTC.

The chain uses TRBV13 and TRBJ1-1, with 7 bases matching TRBD1. The V and J ends lost 5 bases and 2 bases, in that order; junction bases with no gene match: 8. The CDR3 loop spans 15 amino acids. The germline CDR1 and CDR2 sequences are PRHDT and FYEKMQ (reference sequence). The chain's CDR3 is CASSLHRGGNTEAFF. In nucleotides, the CDR3 is TGTGCCAGCAGCCTCCACAGGGGTGGTAACACTGAAGCTTTCTTT.

The J gene is TRBJ1-2, the V gene TRBV6-6, with TRBD1 identical over 8 bases. CDR1 is MNHNY and CDR2 is SVGAGI in the germline V gene (reference sequence). This CDR3 is built from 15 residues. V was clipped by 2 bases and J by 4 bases; unmatched bases: 6. CDR3 in amino acids: CASSYPGQGGYGYTF. Here the CDR3 DNA reads TGTGCCAGCAGTTACCCCGGACAGGGAGGCTATGGCTACACCTTC.

This chain uses TRBV18 with TRBJ1-2, with 10 positions matching TRBD1. This CDR3 is built from 16 residues. CDR1 is KGHSH and CDR2 is LQKENI in the germline V gene. J gave up 0 bases and V 6 bases, and 7 bases lay outside the gene matches. The CDR3 DNA is TGTGCCAGCTCCCGCGACAGGGGGCCAGCTAACTATGGCTACACCTTC. This encodes CASSRDRGPANYGYTF.

This clone was observed a handful of times. The V and J genes are TRBV3-1 (or the pseudogene TRBV3-2) and TRBJ1-2, with D possibly TRBD1 on 5 matching bases. This CDR3 is built from 13 residues. CDR1 LGHDT and CDR2 YNNKEL come from the germline V gene (reference sequence). Trimming removed 8 bases from V and 3 bases from J, with 13 bases in between. CDR3 sequence reads: CASARQGDYGYTF. For the CDR3, the DNA is TGTGCCAGCGCTCGGCAGGGTGACTATGGCTACACCTTC.

V is TRBV7-2 and J is TRBJ1-3, with D perhaps matching TRBD1 (5 bases). From germline, CDR1 is SGHTA and CDR2 FQGNSA. The length of the CDR3 is 15 residues. With 4 bases removed from V and 5 bases from J, the gap between germline ends came to 15 bases. CDR3 residues: CASSSQGKERNTIYF. The CDR3 DNA is TGTGCCAGCAGCTCGCAGGGAAAGGAGAGAAACACCATATATTTT.

The sample holds a few counts of this clone. This chain uses TRBV2 with TRBJ2-3; 14 bases match TRBD2. V gave up 1 base and J gave up 6 bases; unmatched junction bases: 3. The CDR3 contains 16 residues. Germline values: CDR1 SNHLY, CDR2 FYNNEI. The CDR3 loop reads CASSEDRTSGRDTQYF. CDR3 coding DNA: TGTGCCAGCAGTGAAGATAGGACTAGCGGGAGGGATACGCAGTATTTT.

The chain links TRBV28 to TRBJ1-2; 11 bases map to TRBD1. J gave up 4 bases and V 6 bases, and 1 base lay outside the gene matches. This CDR3 contains 13 residues. CDR1 and CDR2 from the germline V gene are MDHEN and SYDVKM. The CDR3: CASSGQGAYGYTF. The CDR3 region has the DNA TGTGCCAGCAGCGGACAGGGGGCCTATGGCTACACCTTC.

The V and J genes are TRBV5-6 and TRBJ1-1, with unresolved D. Between the trimmed V and J ends, which lost 0 bases and 10 bases, there was a span of 13 bases. CDR3 length: 13 amino acids. CDR1 is SGHDT, CDR2 YYEEEE, per germline. The CDR3, as DNA: TGTGCCAGCAGCTTGGCTGCAGGTTTGGTAGCTTTCTTT. Protein sequence: CASSLAAGLVAFF. The variable domain in full, completed from reference TRBV5-6 and TRBJ1-1, reads DAGVTQSPTHLIKTRGQQVTLRCSPKSGHDTVSWYQQALGQGPQFIFQYYEEEERQRGNFPDRFSGHQFPNYSSELNVNALLLGDSALYLCASSLAAGLVAFFGQGTRLTVV.

Here the CDR3 reads CASSTGYSGNTIYF. CDR3 bases: TGTGCCAGCAGTACAGGGTACTCTGGAAACACCATATATTTT. This chain connects TRBV28 to TRBJ1-3; D possibly corresponds to TRBD1 (6 bases). Germline values: CDR1 MDHEN, CDR2 SYDVKM. The CDR3 extends over 14 amino acids. The germline V and J ends were trimmed by 5 bases and 0 bases, with 8 bases remaining between them.

The genes are TRBV7-8 and TRBJ1-5; weak D call: TRBD1 (5 bases). Germline loops: CDR1 SGHVS, CDR2 FQNEAQ. V was shortened by 5 bases and J by 4 bases, with 12 bases between the two germline ends. The CDR3 is 14 residues long. DNA for the CDR3: TGTGCCAGCAGCGACCGACAGATAAATCAGCCCCAGCATTTT. The encoded protein is CASSDRQINQPQHF. Supplemented by reference TRBV7-8 and TRBJ1-5, the full variable domain reads GAGVSQSPRYKVAKRGQDVALRCDPISGHVSLFWYQQALGQGPEFLTYFQNEAQLDKSGLPSDRFFAERPEGSVSTLKIQRTQQEDSAVYLCASSDRQINQPQHFGDGTRLSIL.

The rearrangement uses TRBV19 and TRBJ1-2, with 7 bases aligning to TRBD1. Trimming cost V 3 bases and J 3 bases; bases outside gene matches: 7. Per the germline V gene, CDR1 is LNHDA and CDR2 is SQIVND (reference sequence). The CDR3 runs 15 residues. The CDR3 here is CASSMLGTGDYGYTF. The CDR3, as DNA: TGTGCCAGTAGTATGTTGGGTACAGGGGACTATGGCTACACCTTC.

The chain links TRBV28 to TRBJ2-2; D unresolved. The CDR3 loop spans 13 amino acids. V was cut by 3 bases and J by 5 bases, with 7 bases left in between. Germline assignment: CDR1 MDHEN and CDR2 SYDVKM. The CDR3 protein is CASSLRRTGELFF. In nucleotides, the CDR3 is TGTGCCAGCAGTTTGAGAAGAACCGGGGAGCTGTTTTTT. Filled out from reference TRBV28 and TRBJ2-2, the complete variable domain reads DVKVTQSSRYLVKRTGEKVFLECVQDMDHENMFWYRQDPGLGLRLIYFSYDVKMKEKGDIPEGYSVSREKKERFSLILESASTNQTSMYLCASSLRRTGELFFGEGSRLTVL.

This rearrangement joins TRBV29-1 to TRBJ2-1, with D tentatively TRBD2 (7 bases). With 4 bases removed from V and 6 bases from J, the gap between germline ends came to 25 bases. Germline V gives CDR1 SQVTM, CDR2 ANQGSEA. This CDR3 spans 17 amino acids. The CDR3 DNA reads as TGCAGCGTTGTAGGGGGGGCGCATAATTACTACTCCAATGAGCAGTTCTTC. It codes for CSVVGGAHNYYSNEQFF.

The chain joins TRBV4-1 to TRBJ1-5; D is unclear. The germline V gene has CDR1 MGHRA and CDR2 YSYEKL. The CDR3 contains 15 residues. Trimming shortened V by 0 bases and J by 7 bases, and 13 bases separated the two germline ends. This chain's CDR3 is CASSQDEGSGQPQHF. The CDR3 DNA follows: TGCGCCAGCAGCCAAGATGAGGGATCGGGGCAGCCCCAGCATTTT.

This clone was seen only a few times. This sequence joins TRBV3-1 (or the pseudogene TRBV3-2) and TRBJ2-1; 8 positions agree with TRBD2. Trimming removed 1 base from V and 3 bases from J; junction bases left unmatched: 5. Germline assignment: CDR1 LGHDT and CDR2 YNNKEL (reference sequence). This CDR3 has 16 amino acids. This CDR3 is CASSQVAGGHYNEQFF. The CDR3, as DNA: TGTGCCAGCAGCCAAGTCGCGGGGGGACACTACAATGAGCAGTTCTTC.

This chain links TRBV6-2 or TRBV6-3 with TRBJ2-2; 11 bases fit TRBD2. Germline assignment: CDR1 MNHEY and CDR2 SVGEGT. V lost 5 bases to trimming and J lost 4 bases; unmatched junction nucleotides: 9. The CDR3 contains 17 residues. DNA for the CDR3: TGTGCCAGCAGTGGGACTAGCGGCCGGAGAATCACCGGGGAGCTGTTTTTT. Translation: CASSGTSGRRITGELFF.

CDR3 residues: CASMSTGTVPEKLFF. The CDR3 DNA reads TGCGCCAGCATGTCTACCGGGACAGTACCTGAAAAACTGTTTTTT. This rearrangement joins TRBV5-1 to TRBJ1-4; the match to TRBD1 covers 7 bases. The CDR3 totals 15 residues. V gave up 6 bases and J gave up 7 bases; unmatched junction bases: 12. The germline V gene encodes CDR1 SGHRS and CDR2 YFSETQ.

This rearrangement joins TRBV5-5 to TRBJ1-5; D possibly corresponds to TRBD1 (6 bases). Germline values: CDR1 SGHKS, CDR2 YYEKEE (reference sequence). The CDR3 covers 15 residues. With 0 bases removed from V and 5 bases from J, the gap between germline ends came to 12 bases. CDR3 sequence reads: CASSLDRESDQPQHF. The CDR3 nucleotides are TGTGCCAGCAGCTTGGACAGGGAGTCGGATCAGCCCCAGCATTTT.

This rearrangement joins TRBV6-1 to TRBJ2-2; 10 bases line up with TRBD1. V lost 4 bases to trimming and J lost 6 bases; unmatched junction nucleotides: 11. This CDR3 comprises 17 residues. Germline V gene lookup returns CDR1 MNHNS and CDR2 SASEGT. CDR3 region: CASSVGRDRGVAGELFF. As DNA, the CDR3 is TGTGCCAGCAGTGTCGGTCGGGACAGGGGAGTGGCCGGGGAGCTGTTTTTT.

The rearrangement joins TRBV5-6 to TRBJ1-2; D is ambiguous. In germline, CDR1 is SGHDT, CDR2 YYEEEE. Trimming removed 4 bases from V and 4 bases from J, with 17 bases in between. The CDR3 is 15 residues long. Here the CDR3 reads CASSPDRAGSYGYTF. CDR3 DNA sequence: TGTGCCAGCAGCCCCGACCGGGCCGGGAGCTATGGCTACACCTTC.

This clone was detected a few times. The DNA of the CDR3 is TGTGCCAGCAGCCACTCAGACAGGGATACACCCCTCCACTTT. As protein: CASSHSDRDTPLHF. The gene calls are TRBV3-1 (or the pseudogene TRBV3-2) and TRBJ1-6; 7 positions agree with TRBD1. This CDR3 spans 14 amino acids. V was pared by 3 bases and J by 11 bases, with 7 bases of the junction left unmatched. Germline CDR1 LGHDT, CDR2 YNNKEL (reference sequence).

V and J are TRBV7-2 and TRBJ2-3, with D unresolved. The CDR3 contains 11 residues. CDR1 is SGHTA and CDR2 is FQGNSA in the germline V gene. The V end lost 5 bases, the J end lost 7 bases, and 7 bases lay between the germline ends. As DNA, the CDR3 is TGTGCCAGCAGCAACTCAAATACGCAGTATTTT. Translating gives CASSNSNTQYF.

This chain links TRBV15 with TRBJ2-3; 9 bases map to TRBD1. Germline V gene sequence: CDR1 LNHNV, CDR2 YYDKDF (reference sequence). The CDR3 spans 17 residues. V was pared by 3 bases and J by 4 bases, with 11 bases of the junction left unmatched. The CDR3 loop is CATSRNRDRAFADTQYF. CDR3 nucleotides: TGTGCCACCAGCAGGAACCGGGACAGGGCTTTTGCAGATACGCAGTATTTT.